Presented here are 16 T cell receptor beta chains from one specimen sequenced in a study of blood T cell repertoires in COVID-19. Clones were read by immunoSEQ multiplex PCR, and TCRdb kept only the in-frame ones, dropping some. The table has 150,000 or so clones, roughly four fifths seen once. Sequences were obtained from peripheral blood. All receptors come from a woman aged 55-70 years with COVID-19, enrolled during active disease.

The V gene is TRBV3-1 (or the pseudogene TRBV3-2), the J gene TRBJ1-3; no definite D call. Trimming removed 4 bases at V and 0 bases at J, with 10 bases between. The V gene's germline CDR1 is LGHDT and CDR2 YNNKEL (reference sequence). This CDR3 is 15 amino acids long. Written as DNA, the CDR3 is TGTGCCAGCAGCCCGGACGGGAGCTCTGGAAACACCATATATTTT. Protein product: CASSPDGSSGNTIYF.

The chain couples TRBV6-1 to TRBJ2-3; no clear D. CDR3 length: 16 amino acids. Trimming cost V 2 bases and J 8 bases, with 20 bases left between them. The V gene's germline CDR1 is MNHNS and CDR2 SASEGT. CDR3 residues: CASSELAISGSGTQYF. DNA of the CDR3: TGTGCCAGCAGTGAATTAGCTATTTCGGGTTCGGGTACGCAGTATTTT.

V gene TRBV27 combines with J gene TRBJ1-5; D unclear. There are 15 residues in the CDR3. The germline V gene encodes CDR1 MNHEY and CDR2 SMNVEV (reference sequence). V shed 4 bases and J shed 0 bases, with 10 bases lying between them. CDR3 nucleotide sequence: TGTGCCAGCAGTTCCGGACTGAATAGCAATCAGCCCCAGCATTTT. It codes for CASSSGLNSNQPQHF.

The V and J genes are TRBV19 and TRBJ1-2; D is possibly TRBD1 (5 bases). The CDR3 length is 13 residues. The V end lost 4 bases, the J end lost 3 bases, and 9 bases lay between the germline ends. Germline CDR1 LNHDA, CDR2 SQIVND (reference sequence). DNA of the CDR3: TGTGCCAGTAGTAGACAGACTTACTATGGCTACACCTTC. It codes for CASSRQTYYGYTF.

As regards this clone: This specimen includes other DNA sequences encoding the same CDR3. V is TRBV4-1 and J is TRBJ1-1, with a possible D match to TRBD1 (6 bases). Between the trimmed V and J ends, which lost 3 bases and 5 bases, there was a span of 13 bases. The CDR3 covers 14 residues. Germline CDR1 reads MGHRA; CDR2 reads YSYEKL. Written as DNA, the CDR3 is TGCGCCAGCAGCCAGGTACAGGGTGGAACTGAAGCTTTCTTT. This codes for CASSQVQGGTEAFF.

The sample holds one count of this clone. The gene calls are TRBV24-1 and TRBJ1-2; D remains ambiguous. Trimming removed 1 base from V and 1 base from J, with 6 bases in between. From germline, CDR1 is KGHDR and CDR2 SFDVKD. The CDR3 loop spans 14 amino acids. CDR3 bases: TGTGCCACCAGTGATTTTACAGTTAACTATGGCTACACCTTC. It encodes CATSDFTVNYGYTF.

The rearrangement links TRBV14 to TRBJ2-7; 9 nucleotides align to TRBD1. CDR3 size: 15 residues. V gave up 5 bases and J gave up 2 bases; unmatched junction bases: 7. CDR1 and CDR2 from the germline V gene are SGHDN and FVKESK. This CDR3 reads CASSALGQGAYEQYF. CDR3 nucleotides: TGTGCCAGCAGCGCCCTGGGACAGGGTGCCTACGAGCAGTACTTC.

This clone was counted once. J is TRBJ1-3 and V is TRBV9; D might be TRBD1 (5 bases). Trimming cost V 0 bases and J 5 bases, with 12 bases left between them. CDR3 size: 15 residues. Germline CDR1 and CDR2: SGDLS and YYNGEE. For the CDR3, the DNA is TGTGCCAGCAGCGTAGATCCCCAGGGTCGAAACACCATATATTTT. Protein: CASSVDPQGRNTIYF.

The gene calls are TRBV7-9 and TRBJ2-1, with 8 bases lining up with TRBD2. The germline V gene encodes CDR1 SEHNR and CDR2 FQNEAQ (reference sequence). Trimming cost V 4 bases and J 5 bases; bases outside gene matches: 10. The CDR3 is made up of 16 amino acids. CDR3 DNA sequence: TGTGCCAGCAGCTCTAGCGGGTTGATGAAGGACAATGAGCAGTTCTTC. This encodes CASSSSGLMKDNEQFF.

This clone was observed a single time. The rearrangement links TRBV18 to TRBJ1-1; D remains unclear. The ends were cut back, 2 bases at V and 2 bases at J, with 12 bases in the middle. This CDR3 has 15 amino acids. Germline CDR1 KGHSH, CDR2 LQKENI. CDR3 sequence reads: CASSPSPLPNTEAFF. CDR3 nucleotide sequence: TGTGCCAGCTCACCATCCCCGCTACCTAACACTGAAGCTTTCTTT.

This clone has a single count. The chain has TRBV5-4 and TRBJ2-7; TRBD2 matches 12 bases. Germline trimming cut 1 base from V and 5 bases from J; bases unmatched to any gene: 4. The CDR3 has 15 residues. Germline CDR1 is SGHNT and CDR2 is YYREEE (reference sequence). CDR3 in amino acids: CASSLRLAGAHEQYF. The CDR3 coding sequence is TGTGCCAGCAGCTTGCGACTAGCGGGAGCCCACGAGCAGTACTTC.

The gene calls are TRBV3-1 (or the pseudogene TRBV3-2) and TRBJ1-3; D unresolved. Germline V gives CDR1 LGHDT, CDR2 YNNKEL (reference sequence). CDR3 length equals 15 residues. V gave up 3 bases and J gave up 0 bases, with 9 bases separating them. The CDR3 DNA sequence: TGTGCCAGCAGCCAGGCTCTGCACTCTGGAAACACCATATATTTT. Amino acid sequence: CASSQALHSGNTIYF.

This clone came up once. This chain links TRBV6-5 with TRBJ1-1; no definite D call. This CDR3 comprises 15 residues. The V gene lost 6 bases and the J gene lost 3 bases, with 17 bases spanning the gap. CDR1 is MNHEY and CDR2 is SVGAGI in the germline V gene. The CDR3 nucleotides read TGTGCCAGCAGCCTTGTTAGGTTGAGGGACACTGAAGCTTTCTTT. Residues: CASSLVRLRDTEAFF.

The chain employs TRBV10-2 and TRBJ1-3, with D uncertain. The V end was cut by 7 bases, the J end by 4 bases, with 5 bases between. The CDR3 covers 11 residues. Germline-derived CDR1 and CDR2 are WSHSY and SAAADI. CDR3 sequence (DNA): TGCGCCAGCACCCCGGGAAACACCATATATTTT. It yields the protein CASTPGNTIYF.

This chain uses TRBV6-5 with TRBJ2-2; the match to TRBD2 covers 7 bases. CDR1 and CDR2 (germline): MNHEY, SVGAGI. This CDR3 has 14 amino acids. Losses at the gene ends were 6 bases for V and 2 bases for J; bases not matched to a gene: 3. The CDR3 nucleotides are TGTGCCAGCAGGCGAGCGGGAAACACCGGGGAGCTGTTTTTT. Translation gives CASRRAGNTGELFF.

This rearrangement joins TRBV2 to TRBJ1-2; 9 positions agree with TRBD1. This CDR3 has 16 residues. V shed 6 bases and J 4 bases; nucleotides not matched to a gene: 12. Per the germline V gene, CDR1 is SNHLY and CDR2 is FYNNEI. In nucleotides, the CDR3 is TGTGCCAGCAGCGTCCAAGGAACAGGGGGCCGCTATGGCTACACCTTC. It encodes CASSVQGTGGRYGYTF. The full variable domain, in which reference TRBV2 and TRBJ1-2 provide the parts outside the CDR3, is EPEVTQTPSHQVTQMGQEVILRCVPISNHLYFYWYRQILGQKVEFLVSFYNNEISEKSEIFDDQFSVERPDGSNFTLKIRSTKLEDSAMYFCASSVQGTGGRYGYTFGSGTRLTVV.